Listed below are T cell receptor beta chains from one sample, sequenced in a study of neoadjuvant nivolumab and ipilimumab in lung cancer. TCRdb's copy holds only in-frame clones and misses some; the assay was immunoSEQ multiplex PCR. The data show fewer than 40,000 clones, approximately 89% seen once. Sequences were derived from peripheral blood, sampled before neoadjuvant nivolumab, alone or with ipilimumab. The source of these receptors is an adult with non-small cell lung cancer. Both conserved end residues are part of each CDR3. D genes are given only for firm matches. Clone size is stated in some rows and not others, as once, few, many or a class when expanded.

TRBV6-5,TRBD2,TRBJ2-7,once,TGTGCCAGCAGTTACTCTCCTGCGGGAGGCGGGTACCAGCAGTACTTC,CASSYSPAGGGYQQYF
TRBV5-1,-,TRBJ2-7,once,TGCGCCAGCAGCAACCTGACAGGGAGGTACGAGCAGTACTTC,CASSNLTGRYEQYF
TRBV2,-,TRBJ2-5,-,TGTGCCAGCAGTGGGACTGCGCACCTGTACCAAGAGACCCAGTACTTC,CASSGTAHLYQETQYF
TRBV10-3,-,TRBJ1-2,-,TGTGCCATCAGTGAGCGGGCCCAAAACTATGGCTACACCTTC,CAISERAQNYGYTF
TRBV4-2,-,TRBJ1-2,-,TGTGCCAGCAGCCCGGACACCTATGGCTACACCTTC,CASSPDTYGYTF
TRBV18,-,TRBJ2-5,-,TGTGCCAGCTCACCGCGACTCCAAGAGACCCAGTACTTC,CASSPRLQETQYF
TRBV10-3,TRBD1,TRBJ2-5,-,TGTGCCATCAGTGGCCGAGAGACAGGGGGAGGAGAGACCCAGTACTTC,CAISGRETGGGETQYF
TRBV7-3,-,TRBJ2-3,-,TGTGCCAGCAGCCCCGCGGAAGGGAGCACAGATACGCAGTATTTT,CASSPAEGSTDTQYF
TRBV20-1,-,TRBJ2-7,-,TGCAGTGCTACCGCCGACTACGAGCAGTACTTC,CSATADYEQYF
TRBV6-1,-,TRBJ2-1,-,TGTGCCAGCAGTGAAGGAGGCCCGGAGCAGTTCTTC,CASSEGGPEQFF
TRBV30,-,TRBJ1-1,once,TGTGCCTGGAGTGGGGAGGAGATGAACACTGAAGCTTTCTTT,CAWSGEEMNTEAFF
TRBV15,-,TRBJ2-6,-,TGTGCCACCAGCAGAGATTGGGGGCTAACTCCCGGGGCCAACGTCCTGACTTTC,CATSRDWGLTPGANVLTF